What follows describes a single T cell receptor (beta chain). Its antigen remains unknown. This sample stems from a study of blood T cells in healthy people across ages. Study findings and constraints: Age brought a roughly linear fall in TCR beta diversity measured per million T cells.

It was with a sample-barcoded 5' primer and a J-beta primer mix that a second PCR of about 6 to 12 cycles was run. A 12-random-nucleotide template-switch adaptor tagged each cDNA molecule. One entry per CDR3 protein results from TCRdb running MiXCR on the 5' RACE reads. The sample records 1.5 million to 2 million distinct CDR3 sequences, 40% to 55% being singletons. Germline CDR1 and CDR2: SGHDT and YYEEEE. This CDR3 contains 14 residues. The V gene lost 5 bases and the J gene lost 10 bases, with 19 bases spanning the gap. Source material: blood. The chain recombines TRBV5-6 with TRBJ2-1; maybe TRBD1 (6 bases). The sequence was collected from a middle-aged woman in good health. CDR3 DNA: TGTGCCAGCAGACTCAGGGGCGTCAACCAAGAGCAGTTCTTC. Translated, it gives CASRLRGVNQEQFF.